The 5 T cell receptor beta chains given below trace back to one sample, sequenced in a study of shared clonotypes between healthy human individuals. Libraries were prepared by immunoSEQ multiplex PCR; TCRdb keeps only in-frame clonotypes and omits some of them. The table records roughly 510,000 clones, about 79% of them present only once. The sample consisted of PBMCs. These receptors all stem from a woman in her thirties or forties in good health. Some clones in this sample may be carry-over from other donors' samples.

This clone showed up just a few times. This chain links TRBV30 with TRBJ2-1; 15 bases agree with TRBD2. The CDR3 has 14 residues. In germline, CDR1 is GTSNPN, CDR2 SVGIG (reference sequence). Trimming at V came to 5 bases and at J to 8 bases, leaving 4 bases not matched to a gene. The CDR3 DNA reads TGTGCCTGGGGACTAGCGGGAGGGTTTTATGAGCAGTTCTTC. It encodes CAWGLAGGFYEQFF.

The chain joins TRBV23-1 to TRBJ1-4; tentative D call: TRBD1 (5 bases). TRBV23-1 belongs to the ORF category, with a function that is uncertain. Trimming cost V 4 bases and J 3 bases, with 9 bases left between them. The length of the CDR3 is 14 residues. For the CDR3, the DNA is TGCGCCAGCAGTCTTATGACAGCTAATGAAAAACTGTTTTTT. Translation gives CASSLMTANEKLFF.

V and J are TRBV9 and TRBJ2-7; TRBD2 agrees at 11 bases. CDR1 and CDR2 (germline): SGDLS, YYNGEE. Trimming took 4 bases from V and 3 from J; bases not matched to a gene: 6. There are 15 residues in the CDR3. The DNA of the CDR3 is TGTGCCAGCAGCCCGACCGGGACTAGCGGCTACGAGCAGTACTTC. Its protein is CASSPTGTSGYEQYF.

There are many counts of this clone. The V call is TRBV5-1, the J call TRBJ2-1; D assignment may be TRBD1 or TRBD2 (5 bases each). Trimming shortened V by 4 bases and J by 4 bases, and 15 bases separated the two germline ends. From germline, CDR1 is SGHRS and CDR2 YFSETQ. This CDR3 contains 15 residues. CDR3 in DNA: TGCGCCAGCAGCAACCCTAGGGACCTGTACAATGAGCAGTTCTTC. It specifies CASSNPRDLYNEQFF. Drawing the rest from reference TRBV5-1 and TRBJ2-1, the complete variable domain is KAGVTQTPRYLIKTRGQQVTLSCSPISGHRSVSWYQQTPGQGLQFLFEYFSETQRNKGNFPGRFSGRQFSNSRSEMNVSTLELGDSALYLCASSNPRDLYNEQFFGPGTRLTVL.

As DNA, the CDR3 is TGTGCCAGCAGAGGGGCTTTTGAAAAACTGTTTTTT. The encoded protein is CASRGAFEKLFF. The chain uses TRBV28 and TRBJ1-4; a weak D match, TRBD1 (5 bases). Per the germline V gene, CDR1 is MDHEN and CDR2 is SYDVKM. Trimming stripped 6 bases from V and 7 bases from J, with 9 bases between. There are 12 residues in the CDR3.